This T cell receptor beta chain was sequenced during a study of STAT3 mutations in large granular lymphocyte leukemia. Turning to the study itself: Canonical activating STAT3 mutations were detected in roughly half of the longitudinally sequenced T-LGLL patients.

This CDR3 region has 15 residues. Between the trimmed V and J ends, which lost 2 bases and 0 bases, there was a span of 8 bases. The V gene's germline CDR1 is LNHNV and CDR2 YYDKDF (reference sequence). Study findings and constraints: In T-cell large granular lymphocyte leukemia, about half of patients showed multiple immunodominant subclonotypes.

Notes on this clone: Its antigen remains unknown.

TCRdb keeps only in-frame clones here, not all; method: immunoSEQ multiplex PCR. The sample lists about 39,000 clones, 80% to 85% seen once, with less than 0.55% in the top ten. The TCR comes from a human donor with T large granular lymphocyte leukemia. Some clones in this sample may be carry-over from other donors' samples. What was sequenced was PBMCs. The chain couples TRBV15 to TRBJ1-3; TRBD1 might be the D (5 bases). CDR3 DNA sequence: TGTGCCACCAGCAGACCGGGACCCTCTGGAAACACCATATATTTT. Protein sequence: CATSRPGPSGNTIYF.